This entry features one T cell receptor (beta chain) sequence. PCR was performed a second time for roughly 7 to 11 cycles using a sample-barcoded 5' primer and a J-beta primer mix. TCRdb called the 5' RACE reads again in MiXCR, with one record for every CDR3 protein. The sample consists of roughly 1,000,000 distinct CDR3 sequences, about 25% of them appearing once. The data originate from a study of blood T cells in healthy people across ages. The V and J ends lost 5 bases and 7 bases respectively, with 18 bases between them. The CDR3 has 14 amino acids. The germline gives CDR1 SEHNR, CDR2 FQNEAQ (reference sequence). A further study also used this sample, focusing on T cells of mothers and their children. That report adds: In each mother, TCR beta CDR3 reads exceeded 10 million; in each child, they numbered some 3 million.

The material sequenced was blood. The chain carries TRBV7-9 and TRBJ2-7; tentative D call: TRBD2 (6 bases). The receptor was isolated from a girl aged 2 to 10 in good health. For the CDR3, the DNA is TGTGCCAGCAGCCCCGGCGGGAAATCGTGGGAGCAGTACTTC. Its translation: CASSPGGKSWEQYF.